A single sample is the source of the 25 T cell receptor beta chains below, sequenced in a study of vaccination effects on CD4 cells after COVID-19. Before sequencing took place, the ViraFEST assay used viral peptide pools to expand antigen-specific CD4+ T cells. Following culture for more than 9 days, CD4+ T cells were isolated. These receptors' antigens are unknown. Data came from immunoSEQ multiplex PCR; TCRdb stores just in-frame clones and leaves some out. Among under 65,000 clones listed, around 86% were seen once. Sequencing used CD4+ T cells from PBMCs cultured with HCoV-229E spike peptides, obtained before COVID-19 vaccination. The origin of the receptors is a human donor who received a COVID-19 vaccine.

This clone was counted only a few times. The sample holds other DNA sequences that translate to the same CDR3. This chain links TRBV7-3 with TRBJ2-2, with D uncertain. Germline V CDR1 and CDR2: SGHTA, FQGTGA. Trimming took 0 bases from V and 4 from J, leaving 3 bases between them. CDR3 length equals 13 residues. CDR3 in amino acids: CASSLTGTGELFF. CDR3 nucleotide sequence: TGTGCCAGCAGCTTAACGGGCACCGGGGAGCTGTTTTTT. The full variable domain, rest sourced from reference TRBV7-3 and TRBJ2-2, is GAGVSQTPSNKVTEKGKYVELRCDPISGHTALYWYRQSLGQGPEFLIYFQGTGAADDSGLPNDRFFAVRPEGSVSTLKIQRTERGDSAVYLCASSLTGTGELFFGEGSRLTVL.

The rearrangement links TRBV19 to TRBJ2-5; D may be TRBD1 or TRBD2 (5 bases each). V gave up 9 bases and J gave up 1 base, with 9 bases separating them. CDR3 length equals 12 residues. CDR1 LNHDA and CDR2 SQIVND come from the germline V gene (reference sequence). The CDR3 loop reads CASRDRQETQYF. DNA of the CDR3: TGTGCCAGCCGGGACCGCCAAGAGACCCAGTACTTC.

The rearrangement uses TRBV6-1 and TRBJ1-1; no reliable D call. The CDR3 consists of 15 residues. V was shortened by 2 bases and J by 6 bases, with 16 bases between the two germline ends. CDR1 MNHNS and CDR2 SASEGT come from the germline V gene. The CDR3 bases are TGTGCCAGCAGTGAAATATGGGCGGCTGGGGCTGAAGCTTTCTTT. Its protein is CASSEIWAAGAEAFF.

V and J are TRBV7-3 and TRBJ2-1, with 7 bases lining up with TRBD1. CDR1 and CDR2 from the germline V gene are SGHTA and FQGTGA. CDR3 length: 13 residues. With 5 bases clipped from V and 2 bases from J, the junction kept 0 bases outside the gene matches. CDR3 region: CASSQGAYNEQFF. For the CDR3, the DNA is TGTGCCAGCAGCCAGGGGGCCTACAATGAGCAGTTCTTC.

The chain uses TRBV7-2 and TRBJ1-2; D gene ambiguous. Germline loops: CDR1 SGHTA, CDR2 FQGNSA. Trimming shortened V by 5 bases and J by 0 bases, and 16 bases separated the two germline ends. CDR3 size: 16 residues. The chain's CDR3 is CASSPDFGRANYGYTF. The CDR3 DNA follows: TGTGCCAGCAGCCCCGATTTCGGGAGGGCTAACTATGGCTACACCTTC.

The V gene is TRBV3-1 (or the pseudogene TRBV3-2), the J gene TRBJ1-4; 11 positions agree with TRBD1. The CDR3 has 18 amino acids. Germline V gene lookup returns CDR1 LGHDT and CDR2 YNNKEL (reference sequence). The trim removed 4 bases at V and 3 bases at J, leaving 10 bases unmatched. The CDR3, as DNA: TGTGCCAGCAGCCCCGGACAGGGGGCGGGTATGGCTAATGAAAAACTGTTTTTT. Translating gives CASSPGQGAGMANEKLFF.

The rearrangement links TRBV9 to TRBJ2-1, with TRBD2 matching 7 bases. Trimming cost V 4 bases and J 6 bases; bases outside gene matches: 19. The CDR3 has 18 amino acids. Germline V lookup: CDR1 SGDLS, CDR2 YYNGEE. The DNA of the CDR3 is TGTGCCAGCAGCACTAGGGGAACTTCGCGGGGGAAATCCAATGAGCAGTTCTTC. Its protein is CASSTRGTSRGKSNEQFF.

The rearrangement joins TRBV25-1 to TRBJ2-3; no reliable D call. Germline V CDR1 and CDR2: MGHDK, SYGVNS. This CDR3 is built from 14 residues. V was clipped by 3 bases and J by 1 base, with 8 bases between them. CDR3 loop: CASSDPAGTDTQYF. CDR3 bases: TGTGCCAGCAGTGACCCCGCTGGCACAGATACGCAGTATTTT.

This clone was seen once. The chain carries TRBV6-5 and TRBJ1-2; TRBD1 is a possible D gene (6 bases). The CDR3 runs to 14 residues. V was clipped by 8 bases and J by 3 bases, with 16 bases between them. Germline-derived CDR1 and CDR2 are MNHEY and SVGAGI. The CDR3 spells CASSTADSYYGYTF. The CDR3, as DNA: TGTGCCAGCTCGACAGCGGACAGTTACTATGGCTACACCTTC.

This chain joins TRBV6-4 and TRBJ2-5; the D is unclear. Trimming cost V 3 bases and J 4 bases, with 9 bases left between them. Germline CDR1 is MRHNA and CDR2 is SNTAGT. This CDR3 contains 13 residues. The CDR3 bases are TGTGCCAGCAGTGAAATATTGGGAGAGACCCAGTACTTC. It yields the protein CASSEILGETQYF.

This clone was picked up a small number of times. V usage is TRBV7-2 and J usage is TRBJ1-3, with D maybe TRBD1 (5 bases). V lost 2 bases to trimming and J lost 0 bases, with 14 bases between them. The germline gives CDR1 SGHTA, CDR2 FQGNSA. This CDR3 contains 17 residues. CDR3 protein: CASSLRYRPDSGNTIYF. The DNA for the CDR3 is TGTGCCAGCAGCTTAAGGTACAGGCCCGACTCTGGAAACACCATATATTTT.

The chain combines TRBV3-1 (or the pseudogene TRBV3-2) with TRBJ1-5; D unresolved. Germline CDR1 reads LGHDT; CDR2 reads YNNKEL (reference sequence). The CDR3 sequence is 18 residues long. Trimming took 1 base from V and 0 from J, leaving 16 bases between them. CDR3 in amino acids: CASSQASLLEGSNQPQHF. CDR3 DNA: TGTGCCAGCAGCCAAGCCTCATTGCTCGAGGGTAGCAATCAGCCCCAGCATTTT.

V gene TRBV11-3 combines with J gene TRBJ2-3; 7 bases are a match to TRBD1. The CDR3 has 15 amino acids. Germline assignment: CDR1 SGHNT and CDR2 YENEEA. V dropped 1 base and J dropped 6; count of bases not matched to a gene: 7. CDR3 bases: TGTGCCAGCAGCTTAGTGGCAGGGGGTCCGGATACGCAGTATTTT. Translating gives CASSLVAGGPDTQYF.

The chain has TRBV6-6 and TRBJ1-3; TRBD1 might be the D (5 bases). Trimming cost V 8 bases and J 2 bases, with 19 bases left between them. This CDR3 comprises 16 residues. CDR1 MNHNY and CDR2 SVGAGI come from the germline V gene (reference sequence). The CDR3 spells CASFSGDPRTGNTIYF. DNA for the CDR3: TGTGCCAGCTTTTCGGGGGACCCCCGCACTGGAAACACCATATATTTT.

This clone was found once. The chain recombines TRBV6-5 with TRBJ2-7; 10 positions agree with TRBD2. This CDR3 has 15 amino acids. Germline CDR1 reads MNHEY; CDR2 reads SVGAGI. The junction had 4 bases not matched to a gene; V was cut back by 5 bases and J by 0 bases. CDR3 sequence (DNA): TGTGCCAGCAGTCCCGAGCGGGGGGGCTCCTACGAGCAGTACGTC. Translation gives CASSPERGGSYEQYV.

J is TRBJ1-1 and V is TRBV11-3; D is undetermined. The CDR3 is 11 amino acids. CDR1 is SGHNT, CDR2 YENEEA, per germline. The V end lost 3 bases, the J end lost 4 bases, and 3 bases lay between the germline ends. The CDR3 DNA is TGTGCCAGCAGCTTGAGCACTGAAGCTTTCTTT. The encoded protein is CASSLSTEAFF.

This clone was observed a single time. This sequence joins TRBV25-1 and TRBJ1-5; weak D call: TRBD1 (5 bases). Between the trimmed V and J ends, which lost 5 bases and 3 bases, there was a span of 11 bases. The CDR3 runs to 14 residues. Germline loops: CDR1 MGHDK, CDR2 SYGVNS. The CDR3 spells CASSSWGNNQPQHF. CDR3 DNA sequence: TGTGCCAGCAGTAGTTGGGGGAACAATCAGCCCCAGCATTTT.

The gene calls are TRBV28 and TRBJ1-5; 7 bases align to TRBD1. The CDR3 spans 14 residues. The junction had 5 bases not matched to a gene; V was cut back by 6 bases and J by 3 bases. Per the germline V gene, CDR1 is MDHEN and CDR2 is SYDVKM. The CDR3 is CASSTQGNNQPQHF. In DNA form, the CDR3 reads TGTGCCAGCAGCACACAGGGGAACAATCAGCCCCAGCATTTT.

This rearrangement joins TRBV6-5 to TRBJ2-3; a weak D match, TRBD2 (5 bases). The V gene's germline CDR1 is MNHEY and CDR2 SVGAGI. Trimming took off 0 bases at V and 11 bases at J, with 18 bases between the two ends. The CDR3 is 15 amino acids. The CDR3 region has the DNA TGTGCCAGCAGTTACTCTTTCACCGTCTCCAGCGGGCAGTATTTT. This translates into CASSYSFTVSSGQYF.

The chain combines TRBV6-1 with TRBJ2-1; the D is unclear. CDR3 length: 16 amino acids. Trimming left V 4 bases short and J 0 bases short, with 13 bases between. Germline-derived CDR1 and CDR2 are MNHNS and SASEGT. Here the CDR3 DNA reads TGTGCCAGCAGTGTCCCTCCGATGAGCTCCTACAATGAGCAGTTCTTC. Protein sequence: CASSVPPMSSYNEQFF.

J is TRBJ1-5 and V is TRBV18, with D uncertain. Germline values: CDR1 KGHSH, CDR2 LQKENI. The CDR3 is made up of 14 amino acids. Trimming took 5 bases from V and 9 from J, leaving 17 bases between them. The CDR3 sequence: CASSVDSVRRPQHF. In DNA, the CDR3 is TGTGCCAGCTCAGTAGACTCGGTTCGTCGGCCCCAGCATTTT.

The chain joins TRBV12-5 to TRBJ2-3; D call uncertain. V lost 3 bases to trimming and J lost 6 bases, with 19 bases between them. Germline V gene lookup returns CDR1 LGHNT and CDR2 FRNRAP. This CDR3 region has 16 residues. The CDR3 loop reads CASGFYPEKMEDTQYF. The CDR3 DNA is TGTGCTAGTGGTTTTTACCCGGAGAAAATGGAGGATACGCAGTATTTT.

The sample holds one count of this clone. The rearrangement joins TRBV5-1 to TRBJ2-3; D gene ambiguous. The germline CDR1 and CDR2 sequences are SGHRS and YFSETQ. The CDR3 consists of 14 residues. V shed 0 bases and J shed 5 bases, with 10 bases lying between them. The DNA of the CDR3 is TGCGCCAGCAGCTTGGAGCCCCTAGGAGATACGCAGTATTTT. Translating gives CASSLEPLGDTQYF.

This chain uses TRBV5-1 with TRBJ2-2, with 13 bases that match TRBD2. This CDR3 has 16 amino acids. Germline CDR1 reads SGHRS; CDR2 reads YFSETQ. Germline trimming cut 4 bases from V and 5 bases from J; bases unmatched to any gene: 5. The CDR3 protein is CASSQGLAGMTGELFF. CDR3 coding DNA: TGCGCCAGCAGCCAGGGACTAGCGGGGATGACCGGGGAGCTGTTTTTT.

V gene TRBV28 combines with J gene TRBJ1-6, with D perhaps matching TRBD1 (5 bases). The CDR3 is made up of 13 amino acids. Trimming shortened V by 4 bases and J by 10 bases, and 11 bases separated the two germline ends. Germline-derived CDR1 and CDR2 are MDHEN and SYDVKM. The CDR3 reads CASSWQRGSPLHF. The CDR3 DNA sequence: TGTGCCAGCAGTTGGCAGAGGGGATCACCCCTCCACTTT.